This T cell receptor (beta chain) is from a study of T cell responses to AZD1222 COVID-19 vaccine. Pooling of second doses given at about 4 or about 12 weeks was done. Regarding this clone: Its cognate antigen is unknown.

Generated by immunoSEQ multiplex PCR, the TCRdb table keeps only in-frame clones and is missing some. The table shows around 140,000 clones, with over 85% occurring only once. Overall study findings and caveats: Only after the peak T cell response were repertoires sampled.

Trimming took off 3 bases at V and 0 bases at J, with 10 bases between the two ends. The germline gives CDR1 KGHDR, CDR2 SFDVKD. The CDR3 length is 15 residues. The clonotype was recovered from an adult who received the AZD1222 COVID-19 vaccine. The sequences come from peripheral blood, collected 28 days after the second AZD1222 dose. The rearrangement joins TRBV24-1 to TRBJ2-5, with D unclear. The CDR3 reads CATSDPYSNQETQYF. The CDR3 DNA is TGTGCCACCAGTGATCCCTACTCAAACCAAGAGACCCAGTACTTC.